Described below is a single T cell receptor (beta chain) sequence and its context. This clone was counted a single time. The antigen it recognizes is unknown. Within one base of it there is no much larger clone, and no base qualities were kept. The trial excluded patients who had a history of autoimmune disease or who were on systemic immunosuppression. Peripheral blood for TCR sequencing was collected from all dose cohorts at baseline, on cycle 4 day 1, and on cycle 7 day 1. Samples came from an open-label, multicenter, first-in-human phase I dose-escalation trial of ivuxolimab. Adults with locally advanced or metastatic melanoma, renal cell carcinoma, hepatocellular carcinoma or head and neck squamous cell carcinoma were enrolled in the trial. Before TCR sequencing, CD4+ T cells and CD8+ T cells were sorted from peripheral blood as separate populations. The record originates from a study of OX40 agonist ivuxolimab in advanced cancers. At the level of the whole study: The costimulatory receptor OX40 (CD134) was targeted by ivuxolimab, a fully human IgG2 agonistic monoclonal antibody. Intravenous ivuxolimab was administered to patients every 2 weeks at six dose levels: 0.01, 0.1, 0.3, 1.5, 3 and 10 mg/kg. Among the approximately 54 dose-escalation patients, about 19 had hepatocellular carcinoma, around 15 melanoma, 9 renal cell carcinoma and 9 head and neck cancer. The dose-escalation cohort was roughly 80% male with a mean age of around 64 years, ranging from roughly 20 to 80. Prior anti-PD-1, anti-PD-L1 or anti-CTLA-4 therapy was permitted, and 30% to 45% of dose-escalation patients had received checkpoint inhibitors. Partial responses occurred in three dose-escalation patients: two with cutaneous melanoma and one with hepatocellular carcinoma. Peripheral TCRbeta sequencing aimed to test whether ivuxolimab altered TCR sequence diversity and caused clonal T-cell expansion. The paper describes the monotherapy dose-escalation part (N of about 52 patients) of the phase I trial of ivuxolimab.

Deletion took 0 bases off V and 8 bases off J, with a span of 11 bases between the germline ends. From the cysteine through the phenylalanine, the CDR3 covers 13 amino acids. The CDR3 DNA has 39 bases and is translated from base 1. CDR1 and CDR2, per the germline V gene, are SGDLS and YYNGEE. Broad study findings and their caveats: The antigen specificity of the peripheral T cells that underwent clonal expansion was not determined. Low levels of normalized T-cell clonal expansion were also seen in some patients who did not respond. After ivuxolimab, CD8+ T cells had more expanded clones than CD4+ T cells on average. Clonal expansion of both CD4+ and CD8+ blood T cells was observed from baseline to week 6 at doses 0.1 to 3.0 mg/kg. In partial responders in the 0.1-3.0 mg/kg groups, normalized peripheral clonal expansion was found to be among the lowest, especially among CD8+ T cells.

For sequencing of the TCRbeta CDR3 region, genomic DNA was extracted from the sorted cells. The immunoSEQ Assay was used to sequence the TCRbeta CDR3 regions. In TCRdb, the immuneACCESS table is reduced to in-frame sequences with V and J assigned. These tables do not hold every clone; where another copy was compared, an unresolved V gene accounts for under half, and the others remain unexplained. Across this sample there are 60,000 to 75,000 clones, with 80% to 90% seen only once. The leading ten clones occupy approximately 1.1% of the sample. The clonotype was recovered from an adult with an advanced solid tumor such as melanoma, head and neck, liver or kidney cancer. The material sequenced was CD4+ or CD8+ T cells sorted from blood, taken in a trial of the OX40 agonist ivuxolimab. The V and J segments used are TRBV9 and TRBJ1-2; perhaps TRBD1 is the D gene, with 6 bases matching. The sequenced DNA is TGTGCCAGCAGCGTAGCAGGGGCTAGGGGCTACACCTTC. Its translation is CASSVAGARGYTF.